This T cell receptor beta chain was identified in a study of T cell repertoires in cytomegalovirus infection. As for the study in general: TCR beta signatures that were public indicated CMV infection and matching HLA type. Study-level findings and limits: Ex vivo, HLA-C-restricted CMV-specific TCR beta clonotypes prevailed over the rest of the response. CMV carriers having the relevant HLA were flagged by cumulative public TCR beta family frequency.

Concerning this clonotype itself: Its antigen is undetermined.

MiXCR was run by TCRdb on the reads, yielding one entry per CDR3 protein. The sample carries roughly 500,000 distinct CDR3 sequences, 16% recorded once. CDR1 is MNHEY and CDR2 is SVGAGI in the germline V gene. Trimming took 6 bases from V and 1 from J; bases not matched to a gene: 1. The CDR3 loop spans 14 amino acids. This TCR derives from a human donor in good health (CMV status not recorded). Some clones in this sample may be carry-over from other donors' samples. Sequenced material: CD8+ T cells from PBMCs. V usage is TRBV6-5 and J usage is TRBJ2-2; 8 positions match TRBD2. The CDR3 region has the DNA TGTGCCAGCAGACTAGCGGAGAACACCGGGGAGCTGTTTTTT. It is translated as CASRLAENTGELFF.